This is a list of T cell receptor beta chains from one sample in a study of blood T cell repertoires in COVID-19. Some clones are missing from TCRdb's copy, which holds only in-frame ones; the method was immunoSEQ multiplex PCR. The sample records about 42,000 clones, approximately 86% being singletons. Material for sequencing was peripheral blood. The receptors originated from a human donor in a cohort sampled during active COVID-19. The CDR3 runs from the conserved cysteine through the conserved F or W. D genes are given only for firm matches. Only part of the rows carry a size: once, few, many, or a class if the clone is expanded.

>TRBV5-1|NA|TRBJ2-7|NA|12
CASSPGQVEQYF
TGCGCCAGCAGCCCTGGACAAGTCGAGCAGTACTTC
>TRBV28|NA|TRBJ2-3|NA|14
CASIETGGTDTQYF
TGTGCCAGCATAGAAACGGGGGGCACAGATACGCAGTATTTT
>TRBV27|NA|TRBJ1-1|NA|12
CASSLQGSEAFF
TGTGCCAGCAGTTTACAGGGAAGCGAAGCTTTCTTT
>TRBV19|TRBD1|TRBJ2-7|NA|15
CASSIKGAPGYEQYF
TGTGCCAGTAGTATTAAGGGGGCGCCCGGCTACGAGCAGTACTTC
>TRBV5-4|NA|TRBJ2-7|many|12
CASSLERGEQYF
TGTGCCAGCAGCTTGGAAAGGGGCGAGCAGTACTTC
>TRBV21-1|NA|TRBJ2-7|NA|16
CASSPPRGSGRHEQYF
TGTGCCAGCAGCCCACCGCGTGGTAGCGGTAGGCACGAGCAGTACTTC
>TRBV7-9|TRBD2|TRBJ2-3|NA|16
CASSLARTSTADTQYF
TGTGCCAGCAGCTTAGCCCGGACTAGCACCGCAGATACGCAGTATTTT
>TRBV6-8|NA|TRBJ2-3|NA|13
CATSEGETDTQYF
TGTGCCACCTCCGAGGGGGAGACAGATACGCAGTATTTT
>TRBV3-1/TRBV3-2|NA|TRBJ1-1|NA|12
CASSQVGGVAFF
TGTGCCAGCAGCCAAGTTGGAGGGGTTGCTTTCTTT
>TRBV2|TRBD2|TRBJ2-3|NA|15
CASSQPGLVLDTQYF
TGTGCCAGCAGCCAACCGGGACTAGTGTTAGATACGCAGTATTTT
>TRBV9|TRBD1|TRBJ2-5|NA|15
CASSVLGQGRETQYF
TGTGCCAGCAGCGTACTGGGACAGGGCAGGGAGACCCAGTACTTC
>TRBV29-1|NA|TRBJ2-5|NA|13
CSVVQVPKETQYF
TGCAGCGTTGTCCAGGTTCCCAAAGAGACCCAGTACTTC
>TRBV6-4|NA|TRBJ1-2|few|15
CASSPRLGEGYGYTF
TGTGCCAGCAGTCCCCGTCTGGGGGAGGGCTATGGCTACACCTTC
>TRBV6-2/TRBV6-3|NA|TRBJ1-5|NA|15
CASSYSGGVGRPQHF
TGTGCCAGCAGTTACTCGGGAGGGGTGGGGAGGCCCCAGCATTTT
>TRBV19|NA|TRBJ2-6|NA|23
CASSTLRQGGFAGGGPGANVLTF
TGTGCCAGTAGTACCCTTCGTCAGGGGGGATTCGCTGGAGGGGGACCTGGGGCCAACGTCCTGACTTTC
>TRBV18|NA|TRBJ2-7|NA|14
CASSPETGTYEQYF
TGTGCCAGCTCACCCGAGACGGGGACCTACGAGCAGTACTTC
>TRBV6-1|NA|TRBJ1-2|NA|13
CASSEAGSYGYTF
TGTGCCAGCAGTGAAGCTGGGAGCTATGGCTACACCTTC
>TRBV28|TRBD2|TRBJ2-3|once|17
CASSLAGVGASTDTQYF
TGTGCCAGCAGTCTCGCGGGGGTGGGAGCTAGCACAGATACGCAGTATTTT
>TRBV9|TRBD2|TRBJ2-1|NA|13
CASSVGEGLEQFF
TGTGCCAGCAGCGTAGGGGAGGGCTTGGAGCAGTTCTTC
>TRBV23-1|TRBD1|TRBJ2-3|NA|17
CASSQSDRVISTDTQYF
TGCGCCAGCAGTCAATCGGACAGGGTAATTAGCACAGATACGCAGTATTTT
>TRBV6-5|TRBD1|TRBJ1-5|NA|14
CASSQWGTDQPQHF
TGTGCCAGCAGTCAATGGGGGACAGATCAGCCCCAGCATTTT
>TRBV7-2|TRBD2|TRBJ2-5|NA|14
CASSRGLALETQYF
TGTGCCAGCAGCCGGGGACTAGCCTTAGAGACCCAGTACTTC
>TRBV27|TRBD1|TRBJ2-5|few|15
CASSEGQGYSETQYF
TGTGCCAGCAGTGAGGGACAGGGATATTCGGAGACCCAGTACTTC
>TRBV18|NA|TRBJ1-5|NA|14
CASSPGRSYQPQHF
TGTGCCAGCTCACCAGGGAGGAGTTATCAGCCCCAGCATTTT
>TRBV12-5|NA|TRBJ1-2|NA|14
CASGPRLYGDGYTF
TGTGCTAGTGGCCCCCGCCTGTACGGAGATGGCTACACCTTC
>TRBV6-5|NA|TRBJ2-7|NA|14
CASSLDRSAYEQYF
TGTGCCAGCAGTCTGGACAGATCAGCCTACGAGCAGTACTTC
>TRBV9|TRBD1|TRBJ1-4|few|16
CASSGTGVPTNEKLFF
TGTGCCAGCAGCGGGACAGGAGTTCCAACTAATGAAAAACTGTTTTTT
>TRBV7-2|TRBD1|TRBJ2-5|once|14
CASSSGQGLETQYF
TGTGCCAGCAGCTCGGGACAGGGCTTAGAGACCCAGTACTTC
>TRBV12-1|NA|TRBJ2-3|once|15
CASSSSGGATDTQYF
TGTGCCAGCAGCTCTAGCGGGGGGGCAACAGATACGCAGTATTTT
>TRBV6-1|TRBD1|TRBJ1-2|NA|16
CASSALQGVFIYGYTF
TGTGCCAGCAGTGCCCTACAGGGGGTGTTTATCTATGGCTACACCTTC
>TRBV2|TRBD1|TRBJ2-5|NA|13
CASSPDRGGTQYF
TGTGCCAGCAGTCCGGACAGGGGGGGGACCCAGTACTTC
>TRBV9|NA|TRBJ2-3|NA|15
CASSVLSTGADTQYF
TGTGCCAGCAGCGTACTCTCTACGGGGGCAGATACGCAGTATTTT
>TRBV5-8|TRBD1|TRBJ2-1|NA|15
CASSLIGQGRDEQFF
TGTGCCAGCAGCTTGATCGGACAGGGTCGTGATGAGCAGTTCTTC
>TRBV28|NA|TRBJ1-1|NA|12
CASSVQSTEAFF
TGTGCCAGCAGTGTACAGTCAACTGAAGCTTTCTTT
>TRBV6-1|NA|TRBJ2-7|NA|15
CASSEVSTGRYEQYF
TGTGCCAGCAGTGAAGTTTCGACAGGCCGCTACGAGCAGTACTTC
>TRBV10-3|NA|TRBJ2-6|NA|15
CAIIGSPSGANVLTF
TGTGCCATCATTGGCTCGCCCTCTGGGGCCAACGTCCTGACTTTC
>TRBV5-1|TRBD1|TRBJ2-7|NA|16
CASSSNPGQGSHEQYF
TGCGCCAGCAGCTCAAATCCGGGACAGGGGTCCCACGAGCAGTACTTC
>TRBV7-2|TRBD2|TRBJ2-5|NA|16
CASSARFGGVRGTQYF
TGTGCCAGCAGCGCCCGTTTCGGGGGGGTAAGAGGGACCCAGTACTTC
>TRBV7-9|NA|TRBJ1-6|NA|15
CASSLARGYNSPLHF
TGTGCCAGCAGCTTAGCCAGAGGCTATAATTCACCCCTCCACTTT
>TRBV16|NA|TRBJ2-7|NA|16
CASSQSPATGYYEQYF
TGTGCCAGCAGCCAATCCCCCGCGACAGGTTACTACGAGCAGTACTTC
>TRBV18|TRBD1|TRBJ2-7|NA|16
CASSLGQGTGSYEQYF
TGTGCCAGCTCCTTAGGACAGGGCACGGGGTCCTACGAGCAGTACTTC
>TRBV24-1|NA|TRBJ2-3|NA|13
CATSDPVPDTQYF
TGTGCCACCAGTGACCCGGTCCCAGATACGCAGTATTTT
>TRBV7-2|NA|TRBJ2-7|NA|14
CASSLGAGPYEQYF
TGTGCCAGCAGCTTAGGGGCGGGACCCTACGAGCAGTACTTC
>TRBV20-1|NA|TRBJ1-1|NA|10
CSARDGPGFF
TGCAGTGCTAGAGATGGACCAGGGTTTTTT
>TRBV28|NA|TRBJ1-4|NA|15
CASSLSRGGNEKLFF
TGTGCCAGCAGTTTATCCCGGGGGGGGAATGAAAAACTGTTTTTT
>TRBV9|TRBD1|TRBJ2-3|NA|17
CASSPEGQGIRTDTQYF
TGTGCCAGCAGCCCAGAGGGACAGGGGATTAGAACAGATACGCAGTATTTT
>TRBV5-4|NA|TRBJ2-5|NA|15
CASSPSGNTQETQYF
TGTGCCAGCAGCCCGTCGGGTAATACCCAAGAGACCCAGTACTTC
>TRBV30|TRBD1|TRBJ1-6|NA|15
CAWSRGPPDNSPLHF
TGTGCCTGGAGTAGGGGGCCCCCAGATAATTCACCCCTCCACTTT
>TRBV23-1|TRBD1|TRBJ1-4|NA|14
CASGFDRANEKLFF
TGCGCCAGCGGCTTTGACAGGGCTAATGAAAAACTGTTTTTT
>TRBV28|TRBD1|TRBJ2-1|NA|14
CASSAGQAPDEQFF
TGTGCCAGCAGTGCCGGACAGGCGCCCGATGAGCAGTTCTTC
>TRBV28|NA|TRBJ1-5|NA|15
CASSRDINSNQPQHF
TGTGCCAGCAGTCGGGACATTAATAGCAATCAGCCCCAGCATTTT
>TRBV5-4|NA|TRBJ2-3|once|14
CASSLAISTDTQYF
TGTGCCAGCAGCTTGGCCATTTCCACAGATACGCAGTATTTT
>TRBV6-5|TRBD2|TRBJ2-2|NA|14
CASGLAGNTGELFF
TGTGCCAGCGGGCTAGCGGGCAACACCGGGGAGCTGTTTTTT